The clone carrying this T cell receptor beta chain was seen repeatedly, ten times or more. This entry comes from a study of neurological immune-mediated disorders. V was trimmed by 0 bases and J by 8 bases, leaving 14 bases between them. This CDR3 is built from 15 residues. The germline gives CDR1 SGHRS, CDR2 YFSETQ. TCRdb re-called the 5' RACE reads with MiXCR, one entry per CDR3 protein. This table has 55,000 to 65,000 distinct CDR3 sequences, 3.5% to 4.5% appearing once. The sequence derives from a woman in her fifties or sixties with multiple sclerosis. Sequenced sample: PBMCs. The chain recombines TRBV5-1 with TRBJ1-4, with D perhaps matching TRBD1 (5 bases). The DNA for the CDR3 is TGCGCCAGCAGCTTGGGATGGCAGGGAGGGGAAAAACTGTTTTTT. Amino acid sequence: CASSLGWQGGEKLFF.